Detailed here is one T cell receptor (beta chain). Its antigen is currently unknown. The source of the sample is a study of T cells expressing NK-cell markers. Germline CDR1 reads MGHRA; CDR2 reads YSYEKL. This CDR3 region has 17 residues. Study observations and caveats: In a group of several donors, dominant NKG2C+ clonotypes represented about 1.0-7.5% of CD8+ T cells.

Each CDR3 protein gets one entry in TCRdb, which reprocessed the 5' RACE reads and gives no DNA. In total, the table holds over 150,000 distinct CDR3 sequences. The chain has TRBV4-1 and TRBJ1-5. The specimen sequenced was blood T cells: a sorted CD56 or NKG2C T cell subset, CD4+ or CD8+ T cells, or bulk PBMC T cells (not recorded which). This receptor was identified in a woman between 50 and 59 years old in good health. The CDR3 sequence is CASSQVGPLTGNQPQHF.